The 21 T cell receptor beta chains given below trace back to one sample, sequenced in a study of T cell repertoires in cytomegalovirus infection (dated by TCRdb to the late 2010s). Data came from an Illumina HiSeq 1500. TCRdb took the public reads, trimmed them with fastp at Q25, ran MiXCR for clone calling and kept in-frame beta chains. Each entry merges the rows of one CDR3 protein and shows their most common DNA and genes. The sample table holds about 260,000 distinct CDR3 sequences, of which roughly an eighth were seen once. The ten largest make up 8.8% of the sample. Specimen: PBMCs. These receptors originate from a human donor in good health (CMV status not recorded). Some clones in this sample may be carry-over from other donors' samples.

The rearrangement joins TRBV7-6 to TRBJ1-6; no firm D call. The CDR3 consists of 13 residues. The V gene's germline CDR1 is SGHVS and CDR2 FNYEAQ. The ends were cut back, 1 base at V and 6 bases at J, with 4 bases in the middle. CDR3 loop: CASSLGTNSPLHF. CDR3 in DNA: TGTGCCAGCAGCTTAGGAACTAATTCACCCCTCCACTTT. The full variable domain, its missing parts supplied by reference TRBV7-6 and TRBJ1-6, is GAGVSQSPRYKVTKRGQDVALRCDPISGHVSLYWYRQALGQGPEFLTYFNYEAQQDKSGLPNDRFSAERPEGSISTLTIQRTEQRDSAMYRCASSLGTNSPLHFGNGTRLTVT.

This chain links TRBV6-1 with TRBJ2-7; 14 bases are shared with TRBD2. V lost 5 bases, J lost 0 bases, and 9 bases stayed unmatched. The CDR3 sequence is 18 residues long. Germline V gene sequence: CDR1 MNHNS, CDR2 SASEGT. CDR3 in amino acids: CASSKDGTSGGGSYEQYF. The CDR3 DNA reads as TGTGCCAGCAGTAAAGACGGGACTAGCGGGGGTGGCTCCTACGAGCAGTACTTC.

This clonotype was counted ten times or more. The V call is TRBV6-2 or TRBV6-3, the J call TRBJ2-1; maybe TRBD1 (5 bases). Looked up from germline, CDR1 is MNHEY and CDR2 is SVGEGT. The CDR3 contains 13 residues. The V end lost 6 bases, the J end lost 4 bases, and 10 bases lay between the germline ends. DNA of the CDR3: TGTGCCAGCAGACAGGACCAGTACAATGAGCAGTTCTTC. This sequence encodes CASRQDQYNEQFF.

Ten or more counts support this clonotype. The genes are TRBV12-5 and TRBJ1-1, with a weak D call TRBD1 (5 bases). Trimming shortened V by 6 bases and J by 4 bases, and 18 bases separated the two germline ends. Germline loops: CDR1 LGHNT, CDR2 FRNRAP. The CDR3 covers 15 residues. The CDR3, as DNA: TGTGCTAGTGGGGAGGGGAGGGGTGTTGGCACTGAAGCTTTCTTT. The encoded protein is CASGEGRGVGTEAFF.

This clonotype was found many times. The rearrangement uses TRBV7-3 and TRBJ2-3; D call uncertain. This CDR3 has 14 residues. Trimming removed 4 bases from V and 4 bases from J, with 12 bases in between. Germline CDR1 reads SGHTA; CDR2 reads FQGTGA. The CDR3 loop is CASSSNLGADTQYF. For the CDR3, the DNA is TGTGCCAGCAGCTCCAATCTCGGCGCAGATACGCAGTATTTT.

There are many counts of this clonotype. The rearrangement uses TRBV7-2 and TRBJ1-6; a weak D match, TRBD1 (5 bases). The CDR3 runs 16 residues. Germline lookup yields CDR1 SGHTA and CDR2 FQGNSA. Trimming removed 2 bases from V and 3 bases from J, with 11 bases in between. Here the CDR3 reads CASSLRGSGYNSPLHF. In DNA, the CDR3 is TGTGCCAGCAGCTTAAGGGGCAGCGGCTATAATTCACCCCTCCACTTT. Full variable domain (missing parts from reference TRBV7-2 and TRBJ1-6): GAGVSQSPSNKVTEKGKDVELRCDPISGHTALYWYRQSLGQGLEFLIYFQGNSAPDKSGLPSDRFSAERTGGSVSTLTIQRTQQEDSAVYLCASSLRGSGYNSPLHFGNGTRLTVT.

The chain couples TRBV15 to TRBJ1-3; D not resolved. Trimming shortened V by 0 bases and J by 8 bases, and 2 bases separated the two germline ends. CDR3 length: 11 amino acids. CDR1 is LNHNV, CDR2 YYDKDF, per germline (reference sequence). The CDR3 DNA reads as TGTGCCACCAGCAGAGATGACACCATATATTTT. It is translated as CATSRDDTIYF. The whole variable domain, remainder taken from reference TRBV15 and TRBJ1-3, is DAMVIQNPRYQVTQFGKPVTLSCSQTLNHNVMYWYQQKSSQAPKLLFHYYDKDFNNEADTPDNFQSRRPNTSFCFLDIRSPGLGDTAMYLCATSRDDTIYFGEGSWLTVV.

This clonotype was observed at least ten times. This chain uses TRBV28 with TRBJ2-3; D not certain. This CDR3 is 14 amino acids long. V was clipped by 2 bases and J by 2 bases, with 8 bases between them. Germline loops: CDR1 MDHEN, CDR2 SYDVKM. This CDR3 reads CASSLEIYTDTQYF. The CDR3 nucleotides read TGTGCCAGCAGTTTAGAGATCTACACAGATACGCAGTATTTT. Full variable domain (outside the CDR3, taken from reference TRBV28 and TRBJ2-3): DVKVTQSSRYLVKRTGEKVFLECVQDMDHENMFWYRQDPGLGLRLIYFSYDVKMKEKGDIPEGYSVSREKKERFSLILESASTNQTSMYLCASSLEIYTDTQYFGPGTRLTVL.

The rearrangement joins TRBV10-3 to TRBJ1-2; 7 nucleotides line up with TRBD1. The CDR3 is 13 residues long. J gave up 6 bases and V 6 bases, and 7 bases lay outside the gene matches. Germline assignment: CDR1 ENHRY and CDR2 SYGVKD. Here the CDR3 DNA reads TGTGCCATCAGCCCTGACAGGGTCGATGGCTACACCTTC. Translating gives CAISPDRVDGYTF.

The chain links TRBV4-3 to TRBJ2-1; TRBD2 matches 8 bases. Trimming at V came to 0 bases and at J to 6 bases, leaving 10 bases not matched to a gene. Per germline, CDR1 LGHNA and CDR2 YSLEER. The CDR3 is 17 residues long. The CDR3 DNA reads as TGCGCCAGCAGCCAAGAACCCCTAGCGGGCCTCGGCAATGAGCAGTTCTTC. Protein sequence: CASSQEPLAGLGNEQFF.

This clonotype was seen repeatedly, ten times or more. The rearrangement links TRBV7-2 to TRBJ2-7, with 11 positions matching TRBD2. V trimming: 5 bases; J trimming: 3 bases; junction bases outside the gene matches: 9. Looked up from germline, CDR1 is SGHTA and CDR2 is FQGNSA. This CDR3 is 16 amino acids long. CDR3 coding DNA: TGTGCCAGCAGCCCGAACCTACTAGCGGGAGTCTACGAGCAGTACTTC. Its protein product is CASSPNLLAGVYEQYF.

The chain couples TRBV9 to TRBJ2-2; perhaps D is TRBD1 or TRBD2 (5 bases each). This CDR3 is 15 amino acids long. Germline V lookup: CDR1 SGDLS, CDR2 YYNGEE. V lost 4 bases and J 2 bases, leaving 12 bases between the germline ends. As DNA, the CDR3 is TGTGCCAGCAGCTCCCGGGACCAAAACACCGGGGAGCTGTTTTTT. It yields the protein CASSSRDQNTGELFF.

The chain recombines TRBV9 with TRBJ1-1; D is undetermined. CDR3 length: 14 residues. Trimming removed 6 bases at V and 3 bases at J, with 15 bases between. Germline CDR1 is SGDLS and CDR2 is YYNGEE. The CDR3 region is CASTLLQSDTEAFF. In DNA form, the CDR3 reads TGTGCCAGCACCCTCTTACAGTCGGACACTGAAGCTTTCTTT.

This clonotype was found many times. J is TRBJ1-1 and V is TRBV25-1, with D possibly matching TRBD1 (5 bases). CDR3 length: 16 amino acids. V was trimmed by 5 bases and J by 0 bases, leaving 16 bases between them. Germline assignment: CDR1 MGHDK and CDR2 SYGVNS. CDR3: CASSRGRAKMNTEAFF. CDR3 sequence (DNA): TGTGCCAGCAGTCGGGGCAGGGCCAAAATGAACACTGAAGCTTTCTTT.

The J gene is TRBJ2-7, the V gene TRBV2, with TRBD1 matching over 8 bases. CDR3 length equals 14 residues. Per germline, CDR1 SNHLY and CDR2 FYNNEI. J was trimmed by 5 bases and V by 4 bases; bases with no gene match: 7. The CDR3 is CASSGFQGADEQYF. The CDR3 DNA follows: TGTGCCAGCAGTGGTTTCCAGGGGGCGGACGAGCAGTACTTC.

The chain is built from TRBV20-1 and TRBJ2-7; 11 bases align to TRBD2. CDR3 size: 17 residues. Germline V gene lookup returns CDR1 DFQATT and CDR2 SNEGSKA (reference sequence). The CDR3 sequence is CSIPRLAGGFSSYEQYF. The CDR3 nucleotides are TGCAGCATCCCGAGGCTAGCGGGGGGCTTTAGCTCCTACGAGCAGTACTTC.

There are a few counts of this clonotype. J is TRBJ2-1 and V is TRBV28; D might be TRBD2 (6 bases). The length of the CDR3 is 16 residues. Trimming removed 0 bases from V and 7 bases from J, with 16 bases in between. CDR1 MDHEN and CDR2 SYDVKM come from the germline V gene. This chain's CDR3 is CASSLWAGRLENEQFF. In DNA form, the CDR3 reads TGTGCCAGCAGTTTATGGGCCGGGAGACTAGAGAATGAGCAGTTCTTC.

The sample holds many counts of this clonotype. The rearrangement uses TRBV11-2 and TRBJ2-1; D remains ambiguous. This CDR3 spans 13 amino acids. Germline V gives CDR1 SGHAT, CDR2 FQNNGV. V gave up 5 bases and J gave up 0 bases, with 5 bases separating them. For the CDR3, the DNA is TGTGCCAGCAGCACCAGCTCCTACAATGAGCAGTTCTTC. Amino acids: CASSTSSYNEQFF.

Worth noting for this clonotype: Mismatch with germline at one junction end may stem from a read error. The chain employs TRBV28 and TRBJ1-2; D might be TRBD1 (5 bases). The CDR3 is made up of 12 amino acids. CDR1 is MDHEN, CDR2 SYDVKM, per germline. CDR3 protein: CASSLRVSGPAF. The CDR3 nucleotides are TGTGCCAGCAGTTTAAGAGTTTCAGGGCCCGCCTTC.

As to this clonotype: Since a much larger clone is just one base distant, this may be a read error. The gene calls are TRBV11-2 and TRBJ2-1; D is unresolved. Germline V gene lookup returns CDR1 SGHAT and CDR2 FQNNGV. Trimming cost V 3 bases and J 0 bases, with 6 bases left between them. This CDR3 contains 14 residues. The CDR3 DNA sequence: TGTGCCAGCAGCTTCCGGACCTCCTACAATGAGCAGTTCTTC. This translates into CASSFRTSYNEQFF.

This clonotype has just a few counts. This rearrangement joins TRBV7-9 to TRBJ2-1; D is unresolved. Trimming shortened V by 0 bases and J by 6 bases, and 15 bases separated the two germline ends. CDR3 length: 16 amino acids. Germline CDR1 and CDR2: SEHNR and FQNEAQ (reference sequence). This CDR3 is CASSLARGVLGNEQFF. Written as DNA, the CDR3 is TGTGCCAGCAGCTTAGCGCGTGGTGTCCTAGGCAATGAGCAGTTCTTC.